A single sample gave rise to the 25 T cell receptor beta chains below, sequenced in a study of OX40 agonist ivuxolimab in advanced cancers. TCRdb's copy holds only in-frame clones and misses some; the assay was immunoSEQ multiplex PCR. Of fewer than 70,000 clones listed, less than 85% are singletons. The sample in question was CD4+ or CD8+ T cells sorted from blood, obtained in a trial of the OX40 agonist ivuxolimab. These receptors were collected from an adult with an advanced solid tumor such as melanoma, head and neck, liver or kidney cancer.

The chain couples TRBV11-1 to TRBJ2-3, with 9 bases aligning to TRBD1. Trimming took 5 bases from V and 4 from J; bases not matched to a gene: 10. CDR1 SGHAT and CDR2 FQDESV come from the germline V gene (reference sequence). The CDR3 spans 16 residues. The CDR3 protein is CASSTRDRVEADTQYF. The CDR3 nucleotides are TGTGCCAGCAGCACGCGGGACAGGGTGGAGGCAGATACGCAGTATTTT.

The genes are TRBV11-2 and TRBJ1-1, with a weak D call TRBD1 (5 bases). Germline V gives CDR1 SGHAT, CDR2 FQNNGV. This CDR3 is built from 16 residues. Trimming took 5 bases from V and 5 from J, leaving 21 bases between them. The CDR3 nucleotides are TGTGCCAGCAGCCACATTGGGGGGAACGGGGGGACTGAAGCTTTCTTT. Encoded protein: CASSHIGGNGGTEAFF.

The gene calls are TRBV5-1 and TRBJ2-5; D remains ambiguous. This CDR3 contains 16 residues. Germline lookup yields CDR1 SGHRS and CDR2 YFSETQ. V shed 0 bases and J shed 2 bases, with 14 bases lying between them. This chain's CDR3 is CASSLDVYPVQETQYF. CDR3 sequence (DNA): TGCGCCAGCAGCTTGGATGTTTATCCCGTACAAGAGACCCAGTACTTC.

Here the CDR3 DNA reads TGCGCCAGCAGCCGCCAGGGCTATGAGCAGTTCTTC. It is translated as CASSRQGYEQFF. This chain links TRBV5-1 with TRBJ2-1, with TRBD1 as a possible D gene (5 bases). The germline gives CDR1 SGHRS, CDR2 YFSETQ. There are 12 residues in the CDR3. V shed 4 bases and J shed 8 bases, with 10 bases lying between them.

The V gene is TRBV30, the J gene TRBJ2-5; D may be TRBD2 (5 bases). The germline CDR1 and CDR2 sequences are GTSNPN and SVGIG (reference sequence). The CDR3 consists of 14 residues. V gave up 0 bases and J gave up 4 bases, with 12 bases separating them. DNA for the CDR3: TGTGCCTGGAGTGTAGGTCCAGGAGGAGAGACCCAGTACTTC. Protein sequence: CAWSVGPGGETQYF.

J is TRBJ2-3 and V is TRBV29-1; D assignment may be TRBD1 or TRBD2 (6 bases each). Between the trimmed V and J ends, which lost 7 bases and 0 bases, there was a span of 17 bases. This CDR3 is 15 amino acids long. CDR1 is SQVTM and CDR2 is ANQGSEA in the germline V gene. The DNA of the CDR3 is TGCAGCGCCCCGGGAGAGGGGGGAAGCACAGATACGCAGTATTTT. This sequence encodes CSAPGEGGSTDTQYF.

This clone was detected a few times. The V gene is TRBV7-9, the J gene TRBJ2-1; D call uncertain. The CDR3 covers 11 residues. V was clipped by 3 bases and J by 8 bases, with 5 bases between them. Per germline, CDR1 SEHNR and CDR2 FQNEAQ (reference sequence). The CDR3 loop is CASSFYDEQFF. In DNA form, the CDR3 reads TGTGCCAGCAGCTTTTACGATGAGCAGTTCTTC.

The table lists this clone with a count of one. The CDR3 coding sequence is TGTGCCAGCAGTTACTCCGGGACAGAAGACTACGAGCAGTACTTC. Translation gives CASSYSGTEDYEQYF. This rearrangement joins TRBV6-5 to TRBJ2-7; 7 positions agree with TRBD1. Losses at the gene ends were 0 bases for V and 3 bases for J; bases not matched to a gene: 5. The V gene's germline CDR1 is MNHEY and CDR2 SVGAGI. The CDR3 is 15 amino acids.

The chain is built from TRBV2 and TRBJ2-2; D is possibly TRBD1 or TRBD2 (6 bases each). V was shortened by 0 bases and J by 2 bases, with 10 bases between the two germline ends. The length of the CDR3 is 16 residues. Germline loops: CDR1 SNHLY, CDR2 FYNNEI. The CDR3 region has the DNA TGTGCCAGCAGTGAAGCGGGGGGACACAACACCGGGGAGCTGTTTTTT. Amino acids: CASSEAGGHNTGELFF. The full variable domain, rest sourced from reference TRBV2 and TRBJ2-2, is EPEVTQTPSHQVTQMGQEVILRCVPISNHLYFYWYRQILGQKVEFLVSFYNNEISEKSEIFDDQFSVERPDGSNFTLKIRSTKLEDSAMYFCASSEAGGHNTGELFFGEGSRLTVL.

The chain recombines TRBV7-9 with TRBJ1-2, with a possible D match to TRBD1 (5 bases). The CDR3 length is 15 residues. Deletions cut 1 base from V and 3 bases from J, with 12 bases between. Germline CDR1 is SEHNR and CDR2 is FQNEAQ (reference sequence). The CDR3 reads CASSLEQAVDYGYTF. The CDR3, as DNA: TGTGCCAGCAGCTTAGAACAGGCCGTCGACTATGGCTACACCTTC.

The V call is TRBV7-2, the J call TRBJ2-1, with 13 bases aligning to TRBD2. CDR3 size: 16 residues. CDR1 and CDR2 from the germline V gene are SGHTA and FQGNSA. Germline trimming cut 7 bases from V and 6 bases from J; bases unmatched to any gene: 9. The CDR3 sequence is CASTGLAGAHGNEQFF. The DNA for the CDR3 is TGTGCCAGCACCGGACTAGCGGGGGCCCATGGCAATGAGCAGTTCTTC.

This clone appeared a single time. The chain links TRBV18 to TRBJ1-5; possibly TRBD1 for D (5 bases). Germline assignment: CDR1 KGHSH and CDR2 LQKENI. The CDR3 contains 13 residues. Trimming removed 3 bases from V and 4 bases from J, with 7 bases in between. This CDR3 is CASSPQGNQPQHF. The CDR3, as DNA: TGTGCCAGCTCACCCCAGGGAAATCAGCCCCAGCATTTT. Combining the CDR3 with reference TRBV18 and TRBJ1-5 gives the whole variable domain NAGVMQNPRHLVRRRGQEARLRCSPMKGHSHVYWYRQLPEEGLKFMVYLQKENIIDESGMPKERFSAEFPKEGPSILRIQQVVRGDSAAYFCASSPQGNQPQHFGDGTRLSIL.

The rearrangement uses TRBV7-8 and TRBJ2-7; TRBD2 matches 8 bases. Germline CDR1 reads SGHVS; CDR2 reads FQNEAQ. The ends lost 5 bases at V and 3 bases at J; junction bases unmatched: 6. This CDR3 comprises 14 residues. DNA of the CDR3: TGTGCCAGCAGCCCTGGACTAGCATTCTACGAGCAGTACTTC. Translated, it gives CASSPGLAFYEQYF. The variable domain in full, with the rest retrieved from reference TRBV7-8 and TRBJ2-7, is GAGVSQSPRYKVAKRGQDVALRCDPISGHVSLFWYQQALGQGPEFLTYFQNEAQLDKSGLPSDRFFAERPEGSVSTLKIQRTQQEDSAVYLCASSPGLAFYEQYFGPGTRLTVT.

This clone was recorded many times. The V call is TRBV19, the J call TRBJ2-7; 9 bases are a match to TRBD1. CDR1 is LNHDA, CDR2 SQIVND, per germline (reference sequence). The CDR3 runs 15 residues. V shed 4 bases, J shed 5 bases, and the junction held 9 bases outside the gene matches. The CDR3 protein is CASSTDRGFSHEQYF. In DNA, the CDR3 is TGTGCCAGTAGTACGGACAGGGGATTTAGCCACGAGCAGTACTTC.

The J gene is TRBJ2-7, the V gene TRBV18; D remains ambiguous. Germline CDR1 reads KGHSH; CDR2 reads LQKENI. The germline V and J ends were trimmed by 2 bases and 5 bases, with 7 bases remaining between them. The CDR3 runs 12 residues. Here the CDR3 reads CASSPGQDEQYF. In DNA form, the CDR3 reads TGTGCCAGCTCACCAGGGCAGGACGAGCAGTACTTC.

The V call is TRBV7-2, the J call TRBJ2-5, with 12 bases fitting TRBD2. Germline V lookup: CDR1 SGHTA, CDR2 FQGNSA. There are 18 residues in the CDR3. V lost 3 bases to trimming and J lost 4 bases; unmatched junction nucleotides: 12. The CDR3 reads CASSFVASGGAAPETQYF. In DNA form, the CDR3 reads TGTGCCAGCAGCTTTGTGGCTAGCGGGGGGGCTGCTCCAGAGACCCAGTACTTC.

This clone was recorded once. The chain recombines TRBV6-5 with TRBJ2-1, with 13 bases identical to TRBD2. The CDR3 sequence is 15 residues long. Trimming took 5 bases from V and 3 from J; bases not matched to a gene: 1. Germline V gene sequence: CDR1 MNHEY, CDR2 SVGAGI. The CDR3 spells CASSRTSGGYNEQFF. The CDR3, as DNA: TGTGCCAGCAGTCGGACTAGCGGGGGCTACAATGAGCAGTTCTTC.

The chain employs TRBV2 and TRBJ1-1; D not resolved. This CDR3 has 11 residues. CDR1 and CDR2 from the germline V gene are SNHLY and FYNNEI. V was pared by 3 bases and J by 5 bases, with 4 bases between. The CDR3 coding sequence is TGTGCCAGCAGTGAGGAGACTGAAGCTTTCTTT. It is translated as CASSEETEAFF. Full variable domain (rest looked up from reference TRBV2 and TRBJ1-1): EPEVTQTPSHQVTQMGQEVILRCVPISNHLYFYWYRQILGQKVEFLVSFYNNEISEKSEIFDDQFSVERPDGSNFTLKIRSTKLEDSAMYFCASSEETEAFFGQGTRLTVV.

The rearrangement uses TRBV19 and TRBJ2-5; D ambiguous. Looked up from germline, CDR1 is LNHDA and CDR2 is SQIVND (reference sequence). The CDR3 spans 11 residues. Trimming stripped 7 bases from V and 5 bases from J, with 8 bases between. The CDR3 loop reads CASTNGETQYF. The CDR3 DNA is TGTGCCAGTACCAATGGGGAGACCCAGTACTTC.

This rearrangement joins TRBV5-1 to TRBJ1-5, with 9 positions matching TRBD1. In germline, CDR1 is SGHRS, CDR2 YFSETQ. Unmatched junction bases numbered 7, after V lost 0 bases and J lost 9 bases. This CDR3 contains 15 residues. The CDR3 DNA reads TGCGCCAGCAGCTTGGGGGGGACAGGGAGTGGGCCCCAGCATTTT. Amino acid sequence: CASSLGGTGSGPQHF.

V gene TRBV5-1 combines with J gene TRBJ2-3; tentatively, D is TRBD2 (5 bases). The CDR3 totals 15 residues. V was trimmed by 2 bases and J by 0 bases, leaving 10 bases between them. Germline V CDR1 and CDR2: SGHRS, YFSETQ. CDR3 protein: CASSFYGVSTDTQYF. CDR3 in DNA: TGCGCCAGCAGCTTCTACGGGGTTAGCACAGATACGCAGTATTTT.

The chain links TRBV5-1 to TRBJ1-5; D call uncertain. The CDR3 loop spans 13 amino acids. Germline values: CDR1 SGHRS, CDR2 YFSETQ. V lost 2 bases and J lost 3, with 6 bases in between. The CDR3 sequence is CASSLDVNQPQHF. Here the CDR3 DNA reads TGCGCCAGCAGCTTAGACGTCAATCAGCCCCAGCATTTT.

The rearrangement joins TRBV18 to TRBJ2-4; the D gene is possibly TRBD2 (7 bases). V was cut by 2 bases and J by 5 bases, with 13 bases left in between. This CDR3 has 15 amino acids. CDR1 KGHSH and CDR2 LQKENI come from the germline V gene. CDR3 sequence reads: CASSPFRGGENIQYF. In nucleotides, the CDR3 is TGTGCCAGCTCACCATTTCGAGGGGGGGAAAACATTCAGTACTTC.

For the CDR3, the DNA is TGTGCCAGCAGTTACGGTAACAACAATCAGCCCCAGCATTTT. Its protein is CASSYGNNNQPQHF. J is TRBJ1-5 and V is TRBV6-5; D ambiguous. CDR3 length equals 14 residues. Germline loops: CDR1 MNHEY, CDR2 SVGAGI. The V end lost 2 bases, the J end lost 3 bases, and 8 bases lay between the germline ends.

The J gene is TRBJ1-4, the V gene TRBV15; D is perhaps TRBD1 (6 bases). This CDR3 has 15 amino acids. Trimming left V 0 bases short and J 10 bases short, with 15 bases between. Germline CDR1 reads LNHNV; CDR2 reads YYDKDF (reference sequence). CDR3 sequence: CATSREKGGRGKLFF. The CDR3 region has the DNA TGTGCCACCAGCAGAGAGAAAGGGGGGCGGGGAAAACTGTTTTTT.